There are a few counts of the clone carrying this TCR beta chain. This same CDR3 is encoded by further DNA sequences in the sample. The data are from a study of blood T cell repertoires in COVID-19. Study overall: Material from acute and convalescent COVID-19 was sourced from the United States, Italy and Spain. T cells, B-cell-depleted T cells, or PBMCs provided the cDNA or gDNA that served as material.

With 1 base clipped from V and 3 bases from J, the junction kept 2 bases outside the gene matches. The CDR3 length is 14 residues. Germline V gene sequence: CDR1 KGHSH, CDR2 LQKENI. Original processing methods: Reference gene primer amplification in the assay estimated nucleated cell counts. TCRdb keeps only in-frame clones here, not all; method: immunoSEQ multiplex PCR. That table furnishes V, J and clone size, whereas the DNA furnished D and trimming. There are about 150,000 clones in the sample; just under 85% occur only once, and under 3% lies in the top ten. Sequenced material: peripheral blood. The source of this sequence is a woman aged 40 to 50 with active or convalescent COVID-19. The rearrangement joins TRBV18 to TRBJ1-2; TRBD1 matches at 7 bases. The CDR3 nucleotides are TGTGCCAGCTCACCACTTGACAGGGACTATGGCTACACCTTC. It codes for CASSPLDRDYGYTF.